Detailed here is one T cell receptor beta chain. Its specificity is not known. These data come from a study of cytomegalovirus exposure and HLA in healthy donors. Looking at the study overall: Of the donors genotyped, several hundred in all, about 80% fell in the Caucasian-associated ancestry cluster.

Whole-study findings and limits: In a later analysis, at a false discovery rate of 0.05, about 17,000 TCR beta sequences matched HLA alleles.

With 60 Vbeta and 13 Jbeta primers, the PCR was carried out. Clones were read by immunoSEQ multiplex PCR, and TCRdb kept only the in-frame ones, dropping some. The data hold over 100,000 clones, with roughly 73% observed a single time. This TCR derives from a woman in her twenties or thirties in good health and CMV-seronegative. The sequenced material came from PBMCs.

DNA of the CDR3: TGTGCCAGCAGCCACCGGGACAGGGGGCGCGACTATGGCTACACCTTC. Encoded protein: CASSHRDRGRDYGYTF. The chain couples TRBV7-9 to TRBJ1-2; 12 bases are a match to TRBD1. Unmatched junction bases numbered 7, after V lost 5 bases and J lost 3 bases. This CDR3 is built from 16 residues. Per the germline V gene, CDR1 is SEHNR and CDR2 is FQNEAQ (reference sequence).